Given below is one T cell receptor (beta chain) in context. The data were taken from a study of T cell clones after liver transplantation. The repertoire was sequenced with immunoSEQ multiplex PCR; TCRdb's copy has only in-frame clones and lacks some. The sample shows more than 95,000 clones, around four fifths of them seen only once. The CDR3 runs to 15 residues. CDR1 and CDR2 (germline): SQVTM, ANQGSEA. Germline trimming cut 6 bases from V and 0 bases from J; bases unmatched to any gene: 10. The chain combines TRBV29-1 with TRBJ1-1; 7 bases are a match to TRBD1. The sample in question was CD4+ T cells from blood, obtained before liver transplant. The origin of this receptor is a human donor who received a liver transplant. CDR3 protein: CSVAPGQFMNTEAFF. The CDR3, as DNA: TGCAGCGTGGCTCCGGGACAGTTCATGAACACTGAAGCTTTCTTT.